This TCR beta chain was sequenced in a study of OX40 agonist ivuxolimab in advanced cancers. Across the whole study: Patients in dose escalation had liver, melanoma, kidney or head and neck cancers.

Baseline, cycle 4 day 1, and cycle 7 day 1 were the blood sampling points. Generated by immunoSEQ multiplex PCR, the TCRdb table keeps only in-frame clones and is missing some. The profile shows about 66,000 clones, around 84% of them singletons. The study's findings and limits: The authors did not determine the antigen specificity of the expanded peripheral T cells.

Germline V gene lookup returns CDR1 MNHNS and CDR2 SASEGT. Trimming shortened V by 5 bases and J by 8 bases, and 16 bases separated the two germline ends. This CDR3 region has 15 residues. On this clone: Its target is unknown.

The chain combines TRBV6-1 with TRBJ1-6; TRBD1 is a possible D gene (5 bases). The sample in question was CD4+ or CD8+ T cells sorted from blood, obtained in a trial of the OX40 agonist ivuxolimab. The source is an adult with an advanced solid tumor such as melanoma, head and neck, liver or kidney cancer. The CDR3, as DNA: TGTGCCAGCAGTCCGAGCCCCGAAGGGGATTCACCCCTCCACTTT. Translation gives CASSPSPEGDSPLHF.